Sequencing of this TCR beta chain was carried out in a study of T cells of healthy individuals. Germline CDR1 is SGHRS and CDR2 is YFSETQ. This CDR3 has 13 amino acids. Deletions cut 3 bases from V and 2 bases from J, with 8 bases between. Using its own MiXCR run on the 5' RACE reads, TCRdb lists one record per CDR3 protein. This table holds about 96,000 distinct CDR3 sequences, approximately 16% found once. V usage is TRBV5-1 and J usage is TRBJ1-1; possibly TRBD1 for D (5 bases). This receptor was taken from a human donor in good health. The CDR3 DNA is TGCGCCAGCAGCTGGACACAAAACACTGAAGCTTTCTTT. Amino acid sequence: CASSWTQNTEAFF. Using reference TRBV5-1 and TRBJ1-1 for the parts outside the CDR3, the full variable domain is KAGVTQTPRYLIKTRGQQVTLSCSPISGHRSVSWYQQTPGQGLQFLFEYFSETQRNKGNFPGRFSGRQFSNSRSEMNVSTLELGDSALYLCASSWTQNTEAFFGQGTRLTVV.